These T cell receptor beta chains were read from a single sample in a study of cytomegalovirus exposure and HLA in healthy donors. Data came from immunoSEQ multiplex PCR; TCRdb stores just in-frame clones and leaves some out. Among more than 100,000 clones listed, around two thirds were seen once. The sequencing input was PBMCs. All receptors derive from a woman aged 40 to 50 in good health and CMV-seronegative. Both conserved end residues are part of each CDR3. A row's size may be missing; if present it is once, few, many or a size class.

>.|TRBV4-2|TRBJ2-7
CASSQDTSEQYF
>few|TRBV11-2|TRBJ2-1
CASGPSQAGQQFF
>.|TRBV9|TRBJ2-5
CASSVVGGETQYF
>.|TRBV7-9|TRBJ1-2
CASSLAGQGGYTF
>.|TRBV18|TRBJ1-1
CASSPTRGYTEAFF
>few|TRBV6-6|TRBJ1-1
CASRAGGGKAFF
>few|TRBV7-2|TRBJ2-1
CASSPSTGGYNEQFF
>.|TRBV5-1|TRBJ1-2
CASSPQGGPYGYTF
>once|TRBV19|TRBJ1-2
CASSIGDTNYGYTF
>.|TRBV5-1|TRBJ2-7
CASSLAGRDNEQYF
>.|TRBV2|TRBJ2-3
CASRQGLATDTQYF
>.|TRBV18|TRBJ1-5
CASSPSVQSSNQPQHF
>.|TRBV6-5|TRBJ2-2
CASSYQLPQSGELFF
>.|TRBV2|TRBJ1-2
CASRWDRTEGGYTF
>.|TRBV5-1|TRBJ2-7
CASSLGALRGVEQYF
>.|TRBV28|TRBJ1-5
CASRAGSGTQPQHF
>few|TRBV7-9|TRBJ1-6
CASSVGQGAKSPLHF
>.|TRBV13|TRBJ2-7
CASSRGETYIYEQYF
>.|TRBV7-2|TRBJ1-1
CASSFVQTYTEAFF
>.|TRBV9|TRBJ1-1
CASSVGRGWATEAFF
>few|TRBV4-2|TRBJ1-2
CASSQERAGGLIWGGYTF
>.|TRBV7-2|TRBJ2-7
CASSETGGSSGEQYF
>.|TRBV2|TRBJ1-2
CASSDRLGQLNGYTF
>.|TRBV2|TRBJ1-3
CASRRGEAGNTIYF
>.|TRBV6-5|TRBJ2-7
CASSYSIQGAYEQYF